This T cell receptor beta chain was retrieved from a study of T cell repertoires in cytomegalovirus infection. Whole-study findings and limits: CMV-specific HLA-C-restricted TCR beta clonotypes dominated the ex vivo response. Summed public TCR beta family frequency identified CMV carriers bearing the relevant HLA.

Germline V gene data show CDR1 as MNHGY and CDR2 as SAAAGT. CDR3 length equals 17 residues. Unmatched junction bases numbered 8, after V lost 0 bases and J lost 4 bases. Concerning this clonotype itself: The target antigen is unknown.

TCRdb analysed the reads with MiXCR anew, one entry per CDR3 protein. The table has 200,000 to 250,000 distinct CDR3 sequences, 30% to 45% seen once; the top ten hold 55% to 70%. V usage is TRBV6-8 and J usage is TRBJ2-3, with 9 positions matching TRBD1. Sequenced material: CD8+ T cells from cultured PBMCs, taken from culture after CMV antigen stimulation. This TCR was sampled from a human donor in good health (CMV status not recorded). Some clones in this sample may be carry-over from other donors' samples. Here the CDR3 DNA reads TGTGCCAGCAGTTACTCAAATACAGGGGGCTGGGCAGATACGCAGTATTTT. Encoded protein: CASSYSNTGGWADTQYF.